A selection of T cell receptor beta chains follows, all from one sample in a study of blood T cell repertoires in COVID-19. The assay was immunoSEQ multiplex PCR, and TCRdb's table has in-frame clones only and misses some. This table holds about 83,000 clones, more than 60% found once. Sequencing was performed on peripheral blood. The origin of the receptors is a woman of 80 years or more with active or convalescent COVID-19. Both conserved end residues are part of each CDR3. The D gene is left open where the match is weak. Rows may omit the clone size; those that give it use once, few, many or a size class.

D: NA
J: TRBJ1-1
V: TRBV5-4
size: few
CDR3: CASSLGPSGDTLNTEAFF
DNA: TGTGCCAGCAGCTTGGGCCCCAGTGGGGACACCCTGAACACTGAAGCTTTCTTT

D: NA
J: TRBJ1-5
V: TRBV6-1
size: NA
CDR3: CASSEVPGDSQPQHF
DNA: TGTGCCAGCAGTGAAGTCCCCGGGGATAGTCAGCCCCAGCATTTT

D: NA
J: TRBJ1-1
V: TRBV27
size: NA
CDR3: CASSSNGVNTEAFF
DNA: TGTGCCAGCAGCTCCAACGGGGTGAACACTGAAGCTTTCTTT

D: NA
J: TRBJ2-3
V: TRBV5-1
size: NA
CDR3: CASSLELAQTDTQYF
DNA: TGCGCCAGCAGCTTGGAACTAGCACAGACAGATACGCAGTATTTT

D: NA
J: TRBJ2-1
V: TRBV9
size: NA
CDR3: CASSVAVGALYNEQFF
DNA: TGTGCCAGCAGCGTAGCGGTGGGGGCCCTGTACAATGAGCAGTTCTTC

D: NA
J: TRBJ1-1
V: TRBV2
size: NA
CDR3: CASSGLGGTEAFF
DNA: TGTGCCAGCAGTGGATTGGGAGGCACTGAAGCTTTCTTT

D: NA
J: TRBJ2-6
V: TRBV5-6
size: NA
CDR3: CASSNDMFRGSGANVLTF
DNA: TGTGCCAGCAGCAACGATATGTTCAGGGGCTCTGGGGCCAACGTCCTGACTTTC

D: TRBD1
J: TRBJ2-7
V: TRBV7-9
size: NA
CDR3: CASSLSGTGSYEQYF
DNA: TGTGCCAGCAGCTTGAGTGGGACAGGGAGCTACGAGCAGTACTTC

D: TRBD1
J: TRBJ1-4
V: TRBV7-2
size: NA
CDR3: CASSSQLRGENEKLFF
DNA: TGTGCCAGCAGCTCACAACTCAGGGGGGAAAATGAAAAACTGTTTTTT

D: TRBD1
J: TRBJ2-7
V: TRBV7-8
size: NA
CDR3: CASSPRTGTFGSYEQYF
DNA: TGTGCCAGCAGCCCCCGGACAGGGACCTTCGGATCCTACGAGCAGTACTTC

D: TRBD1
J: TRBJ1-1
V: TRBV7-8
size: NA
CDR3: CASSLAGTGGYTEAFF
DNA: TGTGCCAGCAGCTTAGCTGGGACAGGGGGATATACTGAAGCTTTCTTT

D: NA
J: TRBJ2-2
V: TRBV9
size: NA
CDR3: CASSVVGSGGELFF
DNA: TGTGCCAGCAGCGTAGTCGGTTCCGGCGGGGAGCTGTTTTTT

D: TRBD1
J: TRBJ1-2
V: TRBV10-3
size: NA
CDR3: CAISDPFRTGGDYGYTF
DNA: TGTGCCATCAGTGACCCGTTCCGAACAGGGGGCGACTATGGCTACACCTTC

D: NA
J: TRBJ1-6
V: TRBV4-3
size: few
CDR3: CASSLLGSPLHF
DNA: TGCGCCAGCAGCCTCTTAGGGAGTCCCCTCCACTTT

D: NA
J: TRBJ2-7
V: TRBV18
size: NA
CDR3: CASSPRAGSYEQYF
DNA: TGTGCCAGCTCACCGAGAGCAGGGTCCTACGAGCAGTACTTC